The 7 T cell receptor beta chains below were found in one sample sequenced in a study of blood T cell repertoires in COVID-19. Libraries were prepared by immunoSEQ multiplex PCR; TCRdb keeps only in-frame clonotypes and omits some of them. This sample yields about 91,000 clones, of which about 86% are seen a single time; 8.1% belongs to the top ten. The sequenced sample consisted of peripheral blood. All receptors come from a woman in her 70s with acute or convalescent COVID-19.

CDR3 sequence reads: CASSVSSAPQETQYF. The CDR3 DNA sequence: TGTGCCAGCAGCGTAAGCAGCGCTCCCCAAGAGACCCAGTACTTC. V gene TRBV9 combines with J gene TRBJ2-5; D remains unclear. CDR1 and CDR2 from the germline V gene are SGDLS and YYNGEE. V was trimmed by 1 base and J by 1 base, leaving 11 bases between them. The CDR3 spans 15 residues.

The chain employs TRBV5-5 and TRBJ2-5; 8 bases are shared with TRBD2. V was clipped by 4 bases and J by 4 bases; unmatched bases: 3. The CDR3 consists of 13 residues. Germline V gives CDR1 SGHKS, CDR2 YYEKEE (reference sequence). CDR3 protein: CASSRLAGETQYF. For the CDR3, the DNA is TGTGCCAGCAGCCGGCTAGCGGGAGAGACCCAGTACTTC.

The chain recombines TRBV11-2 with TRBJ2-1; TRBD1 might be the D (6 bases). Trimming removed 4 bases at V and 5 bases at J, with 15 bases between. Germline V gene lookup returns CDR1 SGHAT and CDR2 FQNNGV. This CDR3 is built from 15 residues. CDR3 in amino acids: CASSYTGTSDNEQFF. The CDR3 region has the DNA TGTGCCAGCAGCTATACCGGGACATCTGACAATGAGCAGTTCTTC.

The chain employs TRBV6-2 or TRBV6-3 and TRBJ1-5, with D possibly TRBD1 on 5 matching bases. The CDR3 consists of 15 residues. Trimming pared 5 bases from V and 2 bases from J, leaving 13 bases between. Germline V gene sequence: CDR1 MNHEY, CDR2 SVGEGT. The CDR3 region has the DNA TGTGCCAGCAGTCACCAGGGTAGGGGCAATCAGCCCCAGCATTTT. Translation gives CASSHQGRGNQPQHF.

This clone was seen once. The chain recombines TRBV7-9 with TRBJ2-5, with 7 bases fitting TRBD2. The CDR3 is made up of 15 amino acids. V shed 3 bases, J shed 2 bases, and the junction held 6 bases outside the gene matches. Germline V CDR1 and CDR2: SEHNR, FQNEAQ (reference sequence). CDR3 residues: CASSFWRERQETQYF. The CDR3 DNA reads TGTGCCAGCAGCTTTTGGCGGGAGAGACAAGAGACCCAGTACTTC.

This clone was detected only once. The genes are TRBV5-1 and TRBJ2-1; D not certain. The CDR3 covers 16 residues. In germline, CDR1 is SGHRS, CDR2 YFSETQ. Trimming left V 0 bases short and J 0 bases short, with 10 bases between. The CDR3 nucleotides are TGCGCCAGCAGCTTGGGACACCATAGCTCCTACAATGAGCAGTTCTTC. Protein: CASSLGHHSSYNEQFF.

V gene TRBV5-1 combines with J gene TRBJ2-1, with TRBD1 matching over 8 bases. CDR1 SGHRS and CDR2 YFSETQ come from the germline V gene. The CDR3 is made up of 19 amino acids. V shed 4 bases, J shed 0 bases, and the junction held 15 bases outside the gene matches. CDR3 loop: CASSPHGGQAISSYNEQFF. As DNA, the CDR3 is TGCGCCAGCAGCCCGCATGGGGGACAGGCCATTAGCTCCTACAATGAGCAGTTCTTC. The full variable domain, with the rest looked up from reference TRBV5-1 and TRBJ2-1, is KAGVTQTPRYLIKTRGQQVTLSCSPISGHRSVSWYQQTPGQGLQFLFEYFSETQRNKGNFPGRFSGRQFSNSRSEMNVSTLELGDSALYLCASSPHGGQAISSYNEQFFGPGTRLTVL.